This TCR beta chain was identified during a study of T cell changes during pregnancy in multiple sclerosis. The CDR3 covers 16 residues. Trimming stripped 6 bases from V and 2 bases from J, with 19 bases between. Germline V lookup: CDR1 SNHLY, CDR2 FYNNEI. Clones were sequenced by immunoSEQ multiplex PCR, and TCRdb holds only the in-frame ones, with some missing. The sample has around 70,000 clones, 92% seen once. The sequenced sample was CD4+ T cells from peripheral blood mononuclear cells, obtained after pregnancy. The sequence came from a female donor with multiple sclerosis, enrolled in a pregnancy study. The genes are TRBV2 and TRBJ2-5; D perhaps matches TRBD2 (6 bases). The CDR3 sequence is CASRGPEWREQETQYF. DNA of the CDR3: TGTGCCAGCAGGGGCCCCGAGTGGAGGGAACAAGAGACCCAGTACTTC.